Each of the 23 T cell receptor beta chains below was sequenced from the same sample in a study of T cells in Graves' hyperthyroidism and ophthalmopathy. From RNA transcripts, TCR beta CDR3 regions were amplified. The TCR CDR3 was amplified in a first-round RT-PCR using the HTBI primer set. TCRdb reanalysed the multiplex PCR reads using MiXCR and keeps one entry per CDR3 protein. The data contain 500,000 to 800,000 distinct CDR3 sequences, just under 45% of them singletons. The sequenced material came from peripheral blood or thyroid tissue (not recorded which). These receptor sequences come from an adult man with Graves' disease, either hyperthyroidism or ophthalmopathy (not recorded which).

This clonotype was detected a few times. V is TRBV2 and J is TRBJ1-1; a possible D gene is TRBD1 (5 bases). CDR1 and CDR2 (germline): SNHLY, FYNNEI. CDR3 length: 15 amino acids. The V end was cut by 0 bases, the J end by 4 bases, with 12 bases between. The CDR3 here is CASSEAPLGGTEAFF. DNA of the CDR3: TGTGCCAGCAGTGAAGCGCCTTTGGGGGGCACTGAAGCTTTCTTT.

The chain couples TRBV6-1 to TRBJ2-7; perhaps TRBD1 as D (6 bases). V lost 5 bases and J lost 6, with 11 bases in between. The CDR3 sequence is 12 residues long. The germline gives CDR1 MNHNS, CDR2 SASEGT. CDR3 protein: CASSPPGVEQYF. Here the CDR3 DNA reads TGTGCCAGCAGTCCCCCAGGGGTCGAGCAGTACTTC.

The chain has TRBV7-8 and TRBJ1-1; D is unclear. V dropped 8 bases and J dropped 5 bases, with 15 bases sitting between them. This CDR3 spans 13 amino acids. Germline CDR1 is SGHVS and CDR2 is FQNEAQ. Written as DNA, the CDR3 is TGTGCCAGCTCACCAAGAGGAATGACTGAAGCTTTCTTT. Its protein is CASSPRGMTEAFF.

DNA of the CDR3: TGTGCCAGCTCCAACAGGGGGGGTTACACTGAAGCTTTCTTT. Translation: CASSNRGGYTEAFF. V gene TRBV7-2 combines with J gene TRBJ1-1; the match to TRBD1 covers 8 bases. The CDR3 contains 14 residues. V was clipped by 8 bases and J by 3 bases; unmatched bases: 8. Germline values: CDR1 SGHTA, CDR2 FQGNSA.

This clonotype was seen a handful of times. The chain is built from TRBV3-1 and TRBJ1-1, with TRBD1 identical over 10 bases. From germline, CDR1 is LGHDT and CDR2 YNNKEL (reference sequence). V lost 6 bases to trimming and J lost 0 bases; unmatched junction nucleotides: 16. The CDR3 has 19 residues. CDR3 bases: TGTGCCAGCAGTCCCCACGGACAGGGGGAATGGACGGTGAACACTGAAGCTTTCTTT. Translating it yields CASSPHGQGEWTVNTEAFF. Full variable domain (rest looked up from reference TRBV3-1 and TRBJ1-1): DTAVSQTPKYLVTQMGNDKSIKCEQNLGHDTMYWYKQDSKKFLKIMFSYNNKELIINETVPNRFSPKSPDKAHLNLHINSLELGDSAVYFCASSPHGQGEWTVNTEAFFGQGTRLTVV.

J is TRBJ2-5 and V is TRBV20-1, with 9 positions matching TRBD2. Germline lookup yields CDR1 DFQATT and CDR2 SNEGSKA (reference sequence). This CDR3 spans 15 amino acids. After removal of 0 bases from V and 6 bases from J, the junction contained 8 bases not matched to a gene. CDR3 loop: CSARDRSSGEKTQYF. The DNA of the CDR3 is TGCAGTGCTAGAGATCGGTCTAGCGGGGAAAAGACCCAGTACTTC.

V usage is TRBV20-1 and J usage is TRBJ1-2; D not resolved. The CDR3 covers 13 residues. Per the germline V gene, CDR1 is DFQATT and CDR2 is SNEGSKA (reference sequence). V gave up 4 bases and J gave up 1 base, with 10 bases separating them. CDR3 coding DNA: TGCAGTGCTAACTCGGGATTTAACTATGGCTACACCTTC. It yields the protein CSANSGFNYGYTF.

This clonotype showed up just a few times. The gene calls are TRBV20-1 and TRBJ2-7; 12 bases line up with TRBD1. This CDR3 is 12 amino acids long. CDR1 is DFQATT and CDR2 is SNEGSKA in the germline V gene (reference sequence). V lost 7 bases, J lost 5 bases, and 3 bases stayed unmatched. Written as DNA, the CDR3 is TGCAGTGAAGGGACAGGGGGCGACGAGCAGTACTTC. This encodes CSEGTGGDEQYF.

The chain uses TRBV11-2 and TRBJ2-7; 9 nucleotides agree with TRBD1. Germline V CDR1 and CDR2: SGHAT, FQNNGV. The junction had 9 bases not matched to a gene; V was cut back by 5 bases and J by 7 bases. The CDR3 runs to 14 residues. The CDR3 nucleotides are TGTGCCAGCAGCACGTACAGGGGGCGACGGGAGCAGTACTTC. Translation: CASSTYRGRREQYF.

This chain connects TRBV10-3 to TRBJ2-2; 7 positions agree with TRBD1. The V gene's germline CDR1 is ENHRY and CDR2 SYGVKD. The CDR3 has 15 residues. J gave up 0 bases and V 8 bases, and 6 bases lay outside the gene matches. The CDR3 loop reads CAIADRAANTGELFF. CDR3 bases: TGTGCCATCGCAGACAGGGCCGCGAACACCGGGGAGCTGTTTTTT.

This clonotype has a count of ten or more. The genes are TRBV7-3 and TRBJ1-3; D not certain. The CDR3 covers 13 residues. Per the germline V gene, CDR1 is SGHTA and CDR2 is FQGTGA. The V and J ends lost 8 bases and 0 bases respectively, with 8 bases between them. The CDR3 DNA is TGTGCCAGCGCCGGGTCCTCTGGAAACACCATATATTTT. Translating it yields CASAGSSGNTIYF.

The chain recombines TRBV20-1 with TRBJ1-5, with a tentative D call TRBD1 (5 bases). This CDR3 comprises 15 residues. V was clipped by 3 bases and J by 3 bases, with 15 bases between them. The germline V gene has CDR1 DFQATT and CDR2 SNEGSKA (reference sequence). CDR3 in amino acids: CSARDTQGPNQPQHF. CDR3 DNA: TGCAGTGCTAGGGACACCCAGGGCCCCAATCAGCCCCAGCATTTT.

This clonotype was picked up many times. The chain employs TRBV2 and TRBJ1-1; D uncertain. Trimming left V 6 bases short and J 0 bases short, with 11 bases between. The CDR3 has 14 amino acids. The germline V gene has CDR1 SNHLY and CDR2 FYNNEI. The CDR3 sequence is CASRSRAMNTEAFF. CDR3 DNA sequence: TGTGCCAGCAGATCACGAGCTATGAACACTGAAGCTTTCTTT.

Turning to this clonotype: A much larger clone differs by one base, so this may be a read error. The rearrangement joins TRBV10-3 to TRBJ1-1; D perhaps matches TRBD1 (6 bases). The CDR3 is made up of 14 amino acids. Trimming removed 2 bases at V and 5 bases at J, with 12 bases between. Germline V lookup: CDR1 ENHRY, CDR2 SYGVKD. The CDR3 spells CAISEATGKTEAFF. As DNA, the CDR3 is TGTGCCATCAGTGAGGCTACAGGGAAAACTGAAGCTTTCTTT.

This clonotype was recorded once. J is TRBJ1-5 and V is TRBV9; the D gene is possibly TRBD1 (6 bases). The CDR3 runs 18 residues. Germline loops: CDR1 SGDLS, CDR2 YYNGEE. V was trimmed by 5 bases and J by 3 bases, leaving 24 bases between them. CDR3 bases: TGTGCCAGCAGTTTTCCGTCGGGGGGCGCGTCTTTCAATCAGCCCCAGCATTTT. Translation gives CASSFPSGGASFNQPQHF.

In this sample, this clonotype turned up a few times. The gene calls are TRBV10-3 and TRBJ1-1; 8 positions match TRBD1. With V trimmed by 10 bases and J by 0 bases, 13 bases remained unmatched. The CDR3 consists of 16 residues. Germline CDR1 is ENHRY and CDR2 is SYGVKD. CDR3 amino acids: CASSQHAGGVNTEAFF. The CDR3 nucleotides read TGTGCCAGCAGCCAGCACGCAGGGGGCGTGAACACTGAAGCTTTCTTT.

Many counts were recorded for this clonotype. The chain recombines TRBV7-2 with TRBJ1-2; the D gene is possibly TRBD1 (6 bases). Trimming stripped 5 bases from V and 7 bases from J, with 17 bases between. Germline V gene data show CDR1 as SGHTA and CDR2 as FQGNSA. This CDR3 contains 14 residues. CDR3 loop: CASSPPGHSFGYTF. The CDR3 DNA follows: TGTGCCAGCAGCCCACCGGGACACAGCTTTGGCTACACCTTC.

This clonotype occurred once. The missing conserved phenylalanine or tryptophan at the end of this CDR3 makes a read error likely. The chain employs TRBV9 and TRBJ1-4; TRBD1 aligns across 9 bases. The CDR3 runs to 13 residues. Germline V CDR1 and CDR2: SGDLS, YYNGEE. The V gene end was trimmed by 4 bases and the J gene end by 8 bases; junction bases not matched to a gene: 3. For the CDR3, the DNA is TGTGCCAGCAGCCGGGACAGGGACGAAAAACTGTTTGTT. It is translated as CASSRDRDEKLFV.

This rearrangement joins TRBV7-9 to TRBJ2-7; maybe TRBD1 (6 bases). The CDR3 extends over 15 amino acids. Germline values: CDR1 SEHNR, CDR2 FQNEAQ (reference sequence). The V gene lost 5 bases and the J gene lost 0 bases, with 14 bases spanning the gap. The CDR3 DNA reads TGTGCCAGCAGCCAAGTGACAGGAACCTCCTACGAGCAGTACTTC. Its translation: CASSQVTGTSYEQYF.

This clonotype appeared a few times. J is TRBJ2-7 and V is TRBV7-2, with TRBD1 matching over 10 bases. Trimming at V came to 5 bases and at J to 4 bases, leaving 11 bases not matched to a gene. Per germline, CDR1 SGHTA and CDR2 FQGNSA. The CDR3 extends over 16 amino acids. CDR3 sequence: CASSLYDRGLKYEQYF. The CDR3 bases are TGTGCCAGCAGCCTATACGACAGGGGGCTAAAGTACGAGCAGTACTTC.

There are many counts of this clonotype. This sequence joins TRBV7-9 and TRBJ2-7, with D possibly being TRBD1 (5 bases). Germline V lookup: CDR1 SEHNR, CDR2 FQNEAQ (reference sequence). The CDR3 length is 13 residues. Trimming took off 4 bases at V and 5 bases at J, with 12 bases between the two ends. The CDR3 spells CASSSVLQDEQYF. The CDR3 bases are TGTGCCAGCAGCTCCGTTTTACAGGACGAGCAGTACTTC.

This clonotype was recorded once. A much larger clone lies one base from this, so it may be a read error. This rearrangement joins TRBV7-2 to TRBJ2-7; D not certain. The CDR3 runs to 14 residues. Germline-derived CDR1 and CDR2 are SGHTA and FQGNSA. The CDR3 DNA reads as TGTGCCAACAGCTTAGGCGAGGCCTCCCCCGAGCAGTACTTC. Translation gives CANSLGEASPEQYF.

The count of this clonotype is one. The chain is built from TRBV11-1 and TRBJ1-4, with TRBD1 matching over 8 bases. V dropped 5 bases and J dropped 6; count of bases not matched to a gene: 11. Germline V gene sequence: CDR1 SGHAT, CDR2 FQDESV (reference sequence). The CDR3 sequence is 16 residues long. The CDR3 coding sequence is TGTGCCAGCAGCCGAACCGGACAGGGCCGTCATGAAAAACTGTTTTTT. It yields the protein CASSRTGQGRHEKLFF.